This T cell receptor (beta chain) was identified during a study of cytomegalovirus exposure and HLA in healthy donors. Broader study findings: Rare TCR sequences dominated, though some public TCRs recurred in many donors.

Concerning this clone: What it binds is unknown.

Trimming at V came to 0 bases and at J to 7 bases, leaving 9 bases not matched to a gene. CDR1 is LNHDA, CDR2 SQIVND, per germline (reference sequence). The CDR3 runs to 17 residues. PCR used 60 Vbeta primers and 13 Jbeta primers. The assay was immunoSEQ multiplex PCR, and TCRdb's table has in-frame clones only and misses some. The data hold 60,000 or so clones, with approximately 75% observed a single time. The chain couples TRBV19 to TRBJ2-5; 12 nucleotides match TRBD2. This clonotype was sampled from a woman aged 40 to 50 in good health and CMV-seropositive. The sample comprised PBMCs. The CDR3 DNA reads TGTGCCAGTAGTATAGAGACTAGCGGGGGCCCCTCGGGGACCCAGTACTTC. This translates into CASSIETSGGPSGTQYF.